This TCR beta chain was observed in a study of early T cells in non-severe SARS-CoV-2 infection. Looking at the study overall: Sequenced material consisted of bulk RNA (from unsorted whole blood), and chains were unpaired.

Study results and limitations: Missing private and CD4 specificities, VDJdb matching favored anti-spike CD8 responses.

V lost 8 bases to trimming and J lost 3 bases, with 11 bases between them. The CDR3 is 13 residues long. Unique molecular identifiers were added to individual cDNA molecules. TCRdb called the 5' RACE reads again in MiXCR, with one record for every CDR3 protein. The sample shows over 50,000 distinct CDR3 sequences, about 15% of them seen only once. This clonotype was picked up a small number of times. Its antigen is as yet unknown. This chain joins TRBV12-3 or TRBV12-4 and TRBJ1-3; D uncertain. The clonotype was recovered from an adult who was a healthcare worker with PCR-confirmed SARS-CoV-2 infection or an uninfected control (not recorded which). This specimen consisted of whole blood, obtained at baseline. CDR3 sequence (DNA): TGTGCCAGCTTCCAAATGGGTGGAAACACCATATATTTT. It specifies CASFQMGGNTIYF.